This TCR beta chain was recorded in a study of beta chain features in type 1 diabetes. Sequencing targeted expressed TCRB transcripts, as all isolated RNA had been reverse transcribed. Repertoires were generated with immunoSEQ multiplex PCR, while TCRdb's copy carries only in-frame clones and drops some. The sample holds about 650,000 clones, around an eighth seen once. The study's findings and limits: For Type 1 diabetes patients, all four CD4+ subsets carried TCRB CDR3s that were moderately but significantly shorter. A possible short-template PCR bias applies equally to patients and controls.

Trimming took off 2 bases at V and 0 bases at J, with 7 bases between the two ends. The CDR3 has 14 residues. Germline V gene data show CDR1 as SGHNT and CDR2 as YYREEE (reference sequence). The authors sorted CD4+ naive, central memory, regulatory and stem cell-like memory cells via CD45RO/CCR7/CD25/CD127/CD95/CD27. As concerns this clone: Its antigen is undetermined.

The sample consisted of naive CD4+ T cells from blood. The chain links TRBV5-4 to TRBJ2-3; unclear D gene. This TCR came from a man under 40 with type 1 diabetes. The CDR3 coding sequence is TGTGCCAGCAGCTTTATTTCGAGCACAGATACGCAGTATTTT. Translation gives CASSFISSTDTQYF.